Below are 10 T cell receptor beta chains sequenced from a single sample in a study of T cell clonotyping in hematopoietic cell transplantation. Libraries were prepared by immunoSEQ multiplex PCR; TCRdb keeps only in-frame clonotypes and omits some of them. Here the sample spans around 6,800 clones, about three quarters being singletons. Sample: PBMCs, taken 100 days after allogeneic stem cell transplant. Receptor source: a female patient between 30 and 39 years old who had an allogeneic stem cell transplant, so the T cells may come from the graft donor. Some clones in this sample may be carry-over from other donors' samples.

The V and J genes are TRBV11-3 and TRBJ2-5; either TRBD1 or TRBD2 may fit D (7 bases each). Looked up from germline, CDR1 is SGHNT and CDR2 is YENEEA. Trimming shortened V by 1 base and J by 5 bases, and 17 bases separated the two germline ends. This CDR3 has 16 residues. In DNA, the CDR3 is TGTGCCAGCAGCTTAGGACTTGCAGGGGGGGAGGAGACCCAGTACTTC. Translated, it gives CASSLGLAGGEETQYF.

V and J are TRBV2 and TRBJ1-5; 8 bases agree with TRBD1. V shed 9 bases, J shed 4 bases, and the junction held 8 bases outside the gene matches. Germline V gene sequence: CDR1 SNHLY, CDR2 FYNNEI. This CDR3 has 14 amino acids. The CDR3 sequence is CARGGTGGNQPQHF. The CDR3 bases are TGTGCCAGGGGAGGTACAGGGGGAAATCAGCCCCAGCATTTT.

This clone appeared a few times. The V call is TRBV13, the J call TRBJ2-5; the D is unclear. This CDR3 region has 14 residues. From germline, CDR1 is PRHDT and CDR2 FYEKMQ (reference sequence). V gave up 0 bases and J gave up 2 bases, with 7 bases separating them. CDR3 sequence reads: CASSLGAVQETQYF. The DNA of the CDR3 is TGTGCCAGCAGCTTAGGGGCAGTTCAAGAGACCCAGTACTTC.

The CDR3 DNA sequence: TGTGCCAGCAGTCCCGGACAGAAAGAGACCCAGTACTTC. Amino acids: CASSPGQKETQYF. The V gene is TRBV28, the J gene TRBJ2-5, with D possibly being TRBD1 (6 bases). This CDR3 is 13 amino acids long. The V end was cut by 5 bases, the J end by 3 bases, with 10 bases between. Germline V gives CDR1 MDHEN, CDR2 SYDVKM.

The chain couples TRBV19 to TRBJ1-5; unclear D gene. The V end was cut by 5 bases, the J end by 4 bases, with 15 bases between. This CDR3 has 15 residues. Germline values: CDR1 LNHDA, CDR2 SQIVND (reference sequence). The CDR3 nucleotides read TGTGCCAGTAGTGTCCCCGTGGCAGCAAATCAGCCCCAGCATTTT. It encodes CASSVPVAANQPQHF.

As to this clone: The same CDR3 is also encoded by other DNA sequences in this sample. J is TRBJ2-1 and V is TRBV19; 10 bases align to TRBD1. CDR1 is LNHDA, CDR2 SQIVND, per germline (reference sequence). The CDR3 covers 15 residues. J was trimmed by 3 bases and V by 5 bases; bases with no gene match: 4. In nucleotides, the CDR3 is TGTGCCAGTAGTTTCGGGACAGGGGTCTACAATGAGCAGTTCTTC. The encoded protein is CASSFGTGVYNEQFF.

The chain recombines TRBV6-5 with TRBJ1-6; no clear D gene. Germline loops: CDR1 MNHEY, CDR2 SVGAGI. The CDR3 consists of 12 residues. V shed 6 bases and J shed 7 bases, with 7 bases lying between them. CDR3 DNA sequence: TGTGCCAGCAGCGCGTGGAATTCACCCCTCCACTTT. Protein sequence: CASSAWNSPLHF.

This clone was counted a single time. The CDR3 DNA follows: TGCGCCAGCAGCCTGGCGGTGGGACAGGGGTATGGCTACACCTTC. It codes for CASSLAVGQGYGYTF. The V call is TRBV4-1, the J call TRBJ1-2, with TRBD1 matching over 10 bases. Looked up from germline, CDR1 is MGHRA and CDR2 is YSYEKL. The CDR3 has 15 amino acids. Trimming took 4 bases from V and 5 from J; bases not matched to a gene: 7.

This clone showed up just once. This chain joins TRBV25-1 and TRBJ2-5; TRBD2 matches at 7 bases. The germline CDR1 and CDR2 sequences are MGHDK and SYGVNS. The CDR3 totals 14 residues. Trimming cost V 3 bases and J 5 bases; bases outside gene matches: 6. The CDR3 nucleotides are TGTGCCAGCAGTGACCCAACCGGGGGGGAGACCCAGTACTTC. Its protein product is CASSDPTGGETQYF.

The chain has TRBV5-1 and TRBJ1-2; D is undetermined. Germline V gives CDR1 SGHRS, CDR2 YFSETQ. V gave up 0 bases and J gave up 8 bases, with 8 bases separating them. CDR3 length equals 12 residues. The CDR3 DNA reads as TGCGCCAGCAGCTTGGCCTACGACGGCTACACCTTC. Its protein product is CASSLAYDGYTF.